The TCR beta chain described here comes from a study of blood T cells in healthy people across ages. Study outcomes and limitations: Roughly linear declines in TCR beta diversity per million T cells occurred with age.

Primers used in a second PCR of roughly 6 to 11 cycles were a sample-barcoded 5' primer and a J-beta primer mix. TCRdb ran MiXCR on the 5' RACE reads and lists one entry per CDR3 protein. There are over 700,000 distinct CDR3 sequences in the sample; about 55% occur only once, and under 50% lies in the top ten. The germline CDR1 and CDR2 sequences are MNHEY and SVGEGT. The CDR3 extends over 13 amino acids. Trimming cost V 5 bases and J 4 bases, with 12 bases left between them. The sample holds a few counts of this clonotype. Its antigen is unknown. Per-sample PBMC isolation yielded at least 6.5 million cells.

Source material: blood. The receptor comes from an elderly man in good health. The V and J genes are TRBV6-2 or TRBV6-3 and TRBJ2-7, with a possible D match to TRBD2 (5 bases). The CDR3 DNA reads as TGTGCCAGCAGTGGCGCCCGGGGTTACGAGCAGTACTTC. Protein sequence: CASSGARGYEQYF.